The 18 T cell receptor beta chains below all came from one sample that was sequenced in a study of regulatory T cells in long-lasting Graves disease. Sample time point: newly diagnosed GD, antithyroid drugs for less than 3 months. Isolated PBMC RNA provided the starting material for the TCR library. TCR beta libraries were built with iRepertoire HTBI primers and Arm-PCR of CDR3 regions. TCRdb re-analysed the multiplex PCR reads in MiXCR, keeping a single row per CDR3 protein. The sample has around 250,000 distinct CDR3 sequences, around 19% seen once. Sample: peripheral blood mononuclear cells (PBMCs), taken at new diagnosis, from a patient treated with antithyroid drugs. These receptors originate from a female donor with Graves disease.

Many counts were recorded for this clonotype. This CDR3 reads CAISEGLARNEQFF. The CDR3 DNA reads TGTGCCATCAGTGAGGGACTAGCGCGAAATGAGCAGTTCTTC. The chain carries TRBV10-3 and TRBJ2-1; 9 nucleotides align to TRBD2. Per germline, CDR1 ENHRY and CDR2 SYGVKD. This CDR3 contains 14 residues. Germline trimming cut 2 bases from V and 7 bases from J; bases unmatched to any gene: 3.

This clonotype showed up many times. This chain's CDR3 is CAKEEEDNEQFF. For the CDR3, the DNA is TGTGCCAAAGAGGAGGAAGACAATGAGCAGTTCTTC. The rearrangement uses TRBV10-3 and TRBJ2-1; D might be TRBD2 (5 bases). CDR1 is ENHRY and CDR2 is SYGVKD in the germline V gene. The CDR3 extends over 12 amino acids. Trimming removed 10 bases at V and 5 bases at J, with 12 bases between.

Ten or more counts support this clonotype. The V and J genes are TRBV10-1 and TRBJ2-7; 8 positions match TRBD2. V dropped 5 bases and J dropped 3; count of bases not matched to a gene: 6. The CDR3 is 14 amino acids. Germline CDR1 WNHNN, CDR2 SYGVQD (reference sequence). In DNA form, the CDR3 reads TGCGCCAGCAGTCCGGGGGGGGATATCTACGAGCAGTACTTC. Its translation is CASSPGGDIYEQYF.

This clonotype was recorded at least ten times. This chain connects TRBV28 to TRBJ1-1, with D perhaps matching TRBD1 (5 bases). V gave up 1 base and J gave up 3 bases, with 30 bases separating them. This CDR3 has 21 amino acids. Germline CDR1 is MDHEN and CDR2 is SYDVKM. The CDR3 DNA reads TGTGCCAGCAGTTTATTATTATCTGGGGGGTCCCGTGGAGGGGTGGACACTGAAGCTTTCTTT. Its translation is CASSLLLSGGSRGGVDTEAFF.

In this sample, this clonotype turned up many times. The gene calls are TRBV6-5 and TRBJ1-1; tentatively, D is TRBD1 (6 bases). The V end was cut by 6 bases, the J end by 3 bases, with 17 bases between. This CDR3 region has 15 residues. Per the germline V gene, CDR1 is MNHEY and CDR2 is SVGAGI. This chain's CDR3 is CASRYRTARDTEAFF. The CDR3, as DNA: TGTGCCAGCAGATACCGGACAGCAAGGGACACTGAAGCTTTCTTT.

This clonotype was counted many times. The CDR3 DNA is TGTGCCAGCAGCTTAGGGCGGGGAGACAATGAGCAGTTCTTC. Protein sequence: CASSLGRGDNEQFF. The gene calls are TRBV7-3 and TRBJ2-1, with D perhaps matching TRBD2 (6 bases). The CDR3 covers 14 residues. V lost 2 bases and J lost 5, with 10 bases in between. CDR1 SGHTA and CDR2 FQGTGA come from the germline V gene. The full variable domain, with the rest looked up from reference TRBV7-3 and TRBJ2-1, is GAGVSQTPSNKVTEKGKYVELRCDPISGHTALYWYRQSLGQGPEFLIYFQGTGAADDSGLPNDRFFAVRPEGSVSTLKIQRTERGDSAVYLCASSLGRGDNEQFFGPGTRLTVL.

The chain's CDR3 is CASSPNSGTSGEQYF. In DNA, the CDR3 is TGTGCCAGCTCACCAAATAGCGGGACGAGTGGCGAGCAGTACTTC. The chain combines TRBV18 with TRBJ2-7; 8 bases are shared with TRBD2. The V segment lost 2 bases and the J segment 6 bases; nucleotides outside the gene matches: 9. The CDR3 length is 15 residues. Germline V gene data show CDR1 as KGHSH and CDR2 as LQKENI.

In this sample, this clonotype turned up many times. CDR3 bases: TGTGCCAGCAGCTTAGGGGGACAGGATTATATCTATGGCTACACCTTC. Translation: CASSLGGQDYIYGYTF. The chain employs TRBV7-8 and TRBJ1-2, with 8 bases matching TRBD1. CDR3 length equals 16 residues. Trimming at V came to 1 base and at J to 4 bases, leaving 8 bases not matched to a gene. Germline-derived CDR1 and CDR2 are SGHVS and FQNEAQ.

There are many counts of this clonotype. This rearrangement joins TRBV9 to TRBJ1-1; 8 bases line up with TRBD1. The J segment lost 0 bases and the V segment lost 3 bases, leaving 4 bases of the junction unmatched. Germline V lookup: CDR1 SGDLS, CDR2 YYNGEE. The CDR3 loop spans 15 amino acids. The CDR3 protein is CASSGSGGMNTEAFF. The CDR3 region has the DNA TGTGCCAGCAGCGGTTCAGGGGGCATGAACACTGAAGCTTTCTTT.

This clonotype was counted many times. The V and J genes are TRBV19 and TRBJ1-4; TRBD1 is a possible D gene (6 bases). This CDR3 contains 14 residues. V lost 5 bases, J lost 4 bases, and 11 bases lay in between. The V gene's germline CDR1 is LNHDA and CDR2 SQIVND (reference sequence). The CDR3 spells CASSLNRDNEKLFF. Here the CDR3 DNA reads TGTGCCAGTAGTTTGAACAGGGATAATGAAAAACTGTTTTTT.

This clonotype was counted many times. The chain couples TRBV24-1 to TRBJ2-7; D gene uncertain. The CDR3 is 12 residues long. Trimming stripped 7 bases from V and 1 base from J, with 7 bases between. The germline V gene has CDR1 KGHDR and CDR2 SFDVKD. CDR3 nucleotide sequence: TGTGCCACCAGAGGCTTATCCTACGAGCAGTACTTC. Amino acid sequence: CATRGLSYEQYF.

The chain has TRBV5-4 and TRBJ2-1; 8 bases are shared with TRBD2. Germline V CDR1 and CDR2: SGHNT, YYREEE (reference sequence). Germline trimming cut 0 bases from V and 6 bases from J; bases unmatched to any gene: 8. CDR3 length: 16 amino acids. DNA of the CDR3: TGTGCCAGCAGCTTGGTGGTTGGACTAGCATCCAATGAGCAGTTCTTC. Amino acids: CASSLVVGLASNEQFF.

This clonotype was observed many times. The J gene is TRBJ2-7, the V gene TRBV28; no firm D call. The CDR3 is 14 residues long. The germline gives CDR1 MDHEN, CDR2 SYDVKM. V was clipped by 3 bases and J by 3 bases, with 12 bases between them. The CDR3 DNA reads as TGTGCCAGCAGTTTGTCCAGGATGATCTACGAGCAGTACTTC. Its protein is CASSLSRMIYEQYF.

This clonotype showed up just a few times. The chain has TRBV7-9 and TRBJ1-1; D is unresolved. Trimming shortened V by 1 base and J by 3 bases, and 6 bases separated the two germline ends. The germline CDR1 and CDR2 sequences are SEHNR and FQNEAQ (reference sequence). The CDR3 totals 13 residues. CDR3 protein: CASSLVQYTEAFF. In DNA form, the CDR3 reads TGTGCCAGCAGCTTAGTGCAGTACACTGAAGCTTTCTTT. Full variable domain (outside the CDR3, taken from reference TRBV7-9 and TRBJ1-1): DTGVSQNPRHKITKRGQNVTFRCDPISEHNRLYWYRQTLGQGPEFLTYFQNEAQLEKSRLLSDRFSAERPKGSFSTLEIQRTEQGDSAMYLCASSLVQYTEAFFGQGTRLTVV.

As to this clonotype: This clone may be a read error of a much larger clone one base away. As the CDR3 is not closed by the conserved phenylalanine or tryptophan, this likely results from a read error. This sequence joins TRBV20-1 and TRBJ1-1, with 8 bases aligning to TRBD1. With V trimmed by 0 bases and J by 6 bases, 0 bases remained unmatched. Germline values: CDR1 DFQATT, CDR2 SNEGSKA (reference sequence). This CDR3 spans 12 amino acids. The CDR3 DNA reads TGCAGTGCTAGAGAGGACAGGGCTGAAGCTTTCTTG. Amino acid sequence: CSAREDRAEAFL.

In its sample, this clonotype was seen many times. The chain links TRBV19 to TRBJ1-1; D is possibly TRBD1 (5 bases). V shed 7 bases and J shed 5 bases, with 11 bases lying between them. Germline V lookup: CDR1 LNHDA, CDR2 SQIVND (reference sequence). The CDR3 sequence is 12 residues long. CDR3 sequence (DNA): TGTGCCAGTAAGGTGGGGGGGACTGAAGCTTTCTTT. Translated: CASKVGGTEAFF. The full variable domain, its missing parts supplied by reference TRBV19 and TRBJ1-1, is DGGITQSPKYLFRKEGQNVTLSCEQNLNHDAMYWYRQDPGQGLRLIYYSQIVNDFQKGDIAEGYSVSREKKESFPLTVTSAQKNPTAFYLCASKVGGTEAFFGQGTRLTVV.

This clonotype was detected ten times or more. This chain connects TRBV29-1 to TRBJ2-7, with TRBD1 as a possible D gene (5 bases). This CDR3 has 15 residues. Germline CDR1 is SQVTM and CDR2 is ANQGSEA. With 3 bases removed from V and 3 bases from J, the gap between germline ends came to 18 bases. The CDR3 spells CSVESPRGRGYEQYF. CDR3 bases: TGCAGCGTTGAGTCCCCAAGGGGTAGGGGCTACGAGCAGTACTTC.

This clonotype was found many times. V gene TRBV12-3 or TRBV12-4 combines with J gene TRBJ1-4, with D unclear. CDR3 length: 12 amino acids. V lost 5 bases to trimming and J lost 4 bases, with 5 bases between them. The CDR3 reads CASSPVNEKLFF. Written as DNA, the CDR3 is TGTGCCAGCAGTCCGGTTAATGAAAAACTGTTTTTT.